This TCR beta chain was recorded in a study of blood T cell repertoires in COVID-19 (dated by TCRdb to 2019 to 2021). In the study overall: The collaborator samples originated in the United States, Italy and Spain and spanned the acute and convalescent phases of COVID-19. The prospective study material was composed of cDNA or gDNA derived from T cells, B-cell-depleted T cells, or PBMCs. Subjects who had been exposed to COVID-19, were actively infected with it, or had recovered from it provided the deeply sampled blood TCRbeta repertoires that made up the dataset. The repertoires were made available in a free public database intended to serve as a resource for research on the immune response to SARS-CoV-2. Samples were obtained from the ongoing ImmuneRACE study (first 160 participants) and from some 1,200 subjects provided by 6 global collaborators. The sample metadata nearly always contained a de-identified subject ID, COVID-19 status, age in years and sex. Where available, HLA class I and class II types were taken from metadata supplied by the sample provider and were not determined by assay-based typing. Results the study describes overall, beyond this receptor: How much clinical and demographic metadata was included differed by source and by participant, and the metadata was provided uncurated.

TCRbeta CDR3 regions were amplified from genomic DNA using the immunoSEQ Assay, a bias-controlled multiplex PCR. In the authors' own workflow: Nucleated cell counts per sample were estimated from amplification of reference gene primers within the assay. Sequence reads were collapsed and filtered to measure the absolute abundance of every unique TCRbeta CDR3 rearrangement. For each sample, productive Simpson clonality was calculated as the square root of Simpson's diversity index over productive rearrangements. Here the immuneACCESS table is served through TCRdb, limited to in-frame sequences with V and J called. Missing clones are a known gap in these copies; in checked studies unresolved V genes cover under half, and the rest lacks a known reason. The DNA gave D and trimming, while V, J and clone size come from that table. The sample table lists 150,000 or so clones, 84% of them with a count of one. 44% of the sample goes to the ten largest clones.

About this clone itself: Its antigen remains unidentified. The record has no base qualities; no much larger clone is one base away.

Whole blood was collected in K2EDTA tubes by collaborating institutions according to the institutions' own protocols. For TCRbeta analysis, collaborators shipped samples as frozen whole blood, isolated PBMCs, or DNA extracted from either of those sample types. The TCR originated in a human donor in a cohort sampled during active COVID-19. The sequencing sample was made of peripheral blood.

The CDR3 reads as follows: CASSVAEKLFF. The nucleotide sequence reads as follows: TGTGCCAGCAGCGTGGCTGAAAAACTGTTTTTT. The V gene is TRBV3-1 (or the pseudogene TRBV3-2) and the J gene is TRBJ1-4; no confident D gene assignment can be made. The CDR3, cysteine through phenylalanine, is 11 amino acids long. Just CDR3 DNA is preserved here, 33 bases in frame from base 1. At the junction V is shortened by 5 bases and J by 7 bases, with 5 bases in between. From a lookup of the germline V gene (reference sequence), CDR1 and CDR2 are LGHDT and YNNKEL.